Listed below are T cell receptor beta chains from one sample, sequenced in a study of blood T cell repertoires in COVID-19. Measured with immunoSEQ multiplex PCR; TCRdb has only the in-frame clones, and not every one. The table shows 210,000 or so clones, with roughly 87% occurring only once. Source material: peripheral blood. These receptor sequences come from a man aged 35 to 55 with active or convalescent COVID-19. CDR3s include the opening cysteine and the closing phenylalanine or tryptophan. D genes are given only for firm matches.

v_call d_call cdr3_aa
TRBV27 . CASSPGITGIDTQYF
TRBV28 . CASSLLQGYGYTF
TRBV11-2 . CASSSPGGRERNEQFF
TRBV5-1 TRBD1 CASSPLGQDYGYTF
TRBV13 TRBD1 CASSAKTGERGEQYF
TRBV29-1 . CSVGTSQETQYF
TRBV18 TRBD1 CASSVQNRGTEAFF
TRBV3-1/TRBV3-2 TRBD2 CASSQGRGGGYYEQYF
TRBV7-3 . CASSLWGGVRETQYF
TRBV4-1 TRBD1 CASSHEQGSTNEKLFF
TRBV19 . CASSAQAPYEQYF
TRBV18 TRBD1 CASSPRTGGRTGELFF
TRBV28 TRBD1 CASSTFRDRGSYEQYF
TRBV7-9 . CASSPPGNQNSPLHF
TRBV7-2 . CASSPWTSVDEQYF
TRBV19 . CASSTGPGAKNIQYF
TRBV9 . CASSGPGIETQYF
TRBV4-1 TRBD2 CASSPSGRDQYF
TRBV18 TRBD1 CASSSQYPGTGSGGQPQHF
TRBV30 . CAWTRTGNTEAFF
TRBV28 TRBD1 CASSLPGQGGTEAFF
TRBV19 TRBD1 CASSTPRGQGNYGYTF
TRBV28 . CASSLSSYGYTF
TRBV30 TRBD1 CAWKRTGTEAFF
TRBV15 . CATSTWTAQPQHF
TRBV29-1 TRBD2 CSVGLAGGHEQYF
TRBV3-1/TRBV3-2 TRBD2 CASSQRLAGGETQYF
TRBV18 . CASSPRGGSNQPQHF
TRBV27 . CASSIGLPMNTEAFF
TRBV9 . CASSGPGLYPHSYNEQFF
TRBV4-1 TRBD2 CASSQDVRGPGLAPRSSYEQYF
TRBV2 . CASSRQELIILNNEKLFF
TRBV5-1 TRBD1 CASRLGGTGVPSGNTIYF
TRBV28 TRBD1 CASSQGQGLAEQYF
TRBV5-6 . CASSLVARGRDEQYF
TRBV19 . CASRTEGNTIYF
TRBV25-1 . CASSKRGGRFNEQFF
TRBV7-8 TRBD1 CASSSIVVTGREHGYTF
TRBV7-6 . CASSVQDATNEKLFF
TRBV30 . CACPGGSTDTQYF
TRBV5-4 TRBD1 CASSLQAGGSETQYF
TRBV2 TRBD1 CASRRGQGGNGYTF
TRBV7-3 . CASSPGHGGDYGYTF
TRBV12-5 TRBD1 CASGPDRGYGEKLFF
TRBV7-3 . CASSLPEGGHTEAFF
TRBV24-1 TRBD2 CATSERGASGRHEQYF
TRBV7-2 . CASSLAAGGNTIYF
TRBV2 . CASSEGVVGLEAFF
TRBV5-4 . CASTPTVSSYEQYF
TRBV9 . CASSVSVYGGGELFF
TRBV6-4 . CASSDQNSPLHF
TRBV5-1 . CASSYLTGQETQYF
TRBV5-4 TRBD2 CASSLPGRDEQYF
TRBV6-5 . CASSYSAGHSYEQYF
TRBV6-2/TRBV6-3 TRBD1 CASSYLRQGSVIDTQYF
TRBV19 . CASSITGPYNQPQHF
TRBV29-1 . CSVPGQTPFSNTDTQYF
TRBV28 TRBD1 CASSPFLGQGTDTQYF
TRBV6-6 TRBD2 CASRSSGGSTDTQYF
TRBV9 TRBD1 CASSDSTGGPMNTEAFF